This T cell receptor beta chain was captured by sequencing in a study of T cell responses to AZD1222 COVID-19 vaccine. In the case of this clone: Its antigen is currently unknown.

The protocol was immunoSEQ multiplex PCR, while the TCRdb copy is restricted to in-frame clones and leaves out a portion. The sample shows roughly 160,000 clones, about nine tenths of them seen only once. Study-wide findings and caveats: No day 14 peak samples; only post-peak repertoires were characterized.

Trimming took 0 bases from V and 2 from J, leaving 9 bases between them. The CDR3 length is 15 residues. Germline assignment: CDR1 MNHEY and CDR2 SMNVEV (reference sequence). The sequence derives from an adult in good health. This specimen was peripheral blood, taken on day 0 of AZD1222 vaccination. The chain combines TRBV27 with TRBJ2-3; either TRBD1 or TRBD2 may fit D (6 bases each). CDR3 bases: TGTGCCAGCAGTTTATCCACGGGGGCCACAGATACGCAGTATTTT. Translating gives CASSLSTGATDTQYF.